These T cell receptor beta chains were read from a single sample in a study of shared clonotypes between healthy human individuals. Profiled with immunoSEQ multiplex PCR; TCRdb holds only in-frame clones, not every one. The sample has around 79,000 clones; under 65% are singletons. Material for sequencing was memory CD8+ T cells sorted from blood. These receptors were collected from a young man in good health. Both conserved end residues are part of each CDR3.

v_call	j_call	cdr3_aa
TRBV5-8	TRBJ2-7	CASRGFVSGDEQYF
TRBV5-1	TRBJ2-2	CASQQGRNTGELFF
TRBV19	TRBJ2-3	CASSPGTSGNSDTQYF
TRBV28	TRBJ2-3	CASSPRTSGRALARNF
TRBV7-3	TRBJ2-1	CASSLETGDNNEQFF
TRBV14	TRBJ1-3	CASSRRPTGGFGNTIYF
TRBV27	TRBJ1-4	CASSLSQSGGKLFF
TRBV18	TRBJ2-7	CASSPIPNYEQYF
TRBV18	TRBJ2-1	CASSIGTQGDYNEQFF
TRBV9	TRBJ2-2	CASSLRLFPGLGFSTGELFF
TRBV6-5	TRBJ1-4	CASSRGDLEKLFF
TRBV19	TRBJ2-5	CASSPGQARVDQETQYF